This T cell receptor beta chain was retrieved from a study of T cell repertoires in cytomegalovirus infection. Study-wide background: It was the public TCR beta signatures that indicated both CMV infection and matching HLA type.

This clonotype was detected a few times. Antigen specificity is unknown. TCRdb reanalysed the reads using MiXCR and keeps one entry per CDR3 protein. This table holds 250,000 to 300,000 distinct CDR3 sequences, about 25% found once. Trimming shortened V by 3 bases and J by 7 bases, and 15 bases separated the two germline ends. From germline, CDR1 is KGHDR and CDR2 SFDVKD. The length of the CDR3 is 14 residues. Regarding the study as a whole: CMV-specific TCR beta clonotypes restricted by HLA-C dominated the ex vivo response. CMV carriers having the relevant HLA were flagged by cumulative public TCR beta family frequency.

The TCR originated in a human donor in good health (CMV status not recorded). Some clones in this sample may be carry-over from other donors' samples. The gene calls are TRBV24-1 and TRBJ2-7; no firm D call. The sample comprised PBMCs. DNA for the CDR3: TGTGCCACCAGTGATCCAATTCGCCTCGGAGAGCAGTACTTC. Amino acid sequence: CATSDPIRLGEQYF.